This T cell receptor beta chain was sequenced for a study of cytomegalovirus exposure and HLA in healthy donors. The PCR was carried out with 60 Vbeta primers and 13 Jbeta primers. Sequenced by immunoSEQ multiplex PCR; TCRdb stores in-frame clones only, minus some. The sample shows around 120,000 clones, roughly 80% of them seen only once. The V segment lost 2 bases and the J segment 2 bases; nucleotides outside the gene matches: 3. Germline-derived CDR1 and CDR2 are MNHNY and SVGAGI (reference sequence). CDR3 length equals 14 residues. The sequencing sample was made of PBMCs. The rearrangement uses TRBV6-6 and TRBJ2-7; 7 nucleotides line up with TRBD2. This TCR was recovered from a woman aged 35 to 49 in good health and CMV-seronegative. In nucleotides, the CDR3 is TGTGCCAGCAGTTACCGAGGACTAGCCTACGAGCAGTACTTC. This gives the protein CASSYRGLAYEQYF.